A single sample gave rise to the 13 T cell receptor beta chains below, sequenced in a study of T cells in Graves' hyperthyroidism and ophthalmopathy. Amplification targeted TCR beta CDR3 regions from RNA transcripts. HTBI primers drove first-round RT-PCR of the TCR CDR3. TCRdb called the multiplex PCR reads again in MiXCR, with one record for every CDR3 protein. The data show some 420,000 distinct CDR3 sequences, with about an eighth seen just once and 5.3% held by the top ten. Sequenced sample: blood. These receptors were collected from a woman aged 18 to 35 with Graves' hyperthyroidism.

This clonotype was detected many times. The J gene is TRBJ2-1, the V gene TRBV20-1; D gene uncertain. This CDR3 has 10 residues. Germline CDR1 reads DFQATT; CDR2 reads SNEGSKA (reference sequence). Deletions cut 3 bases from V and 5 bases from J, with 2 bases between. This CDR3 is CSASHNEQFF. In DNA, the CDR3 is TGCAGTGCTAGTCACAATGAGCAGTTCTTC.

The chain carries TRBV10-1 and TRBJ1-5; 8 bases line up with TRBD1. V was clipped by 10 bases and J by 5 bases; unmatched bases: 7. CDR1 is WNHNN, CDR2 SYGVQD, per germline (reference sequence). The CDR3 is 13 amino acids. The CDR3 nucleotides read TGCGCCAACGGACAGGGTTGGGATCAGCCCCAGCATTTT. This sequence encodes CANGQGWDQPQHF.

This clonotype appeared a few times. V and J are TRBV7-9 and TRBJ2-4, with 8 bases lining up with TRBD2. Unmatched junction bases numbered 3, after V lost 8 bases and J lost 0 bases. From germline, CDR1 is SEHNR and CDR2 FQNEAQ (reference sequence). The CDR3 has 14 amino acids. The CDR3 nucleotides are TGTGCCAGCGGCGGGGGGCTAGCCAAAAACATTCAGTACTTC. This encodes CASGGGLAKNIQYF.

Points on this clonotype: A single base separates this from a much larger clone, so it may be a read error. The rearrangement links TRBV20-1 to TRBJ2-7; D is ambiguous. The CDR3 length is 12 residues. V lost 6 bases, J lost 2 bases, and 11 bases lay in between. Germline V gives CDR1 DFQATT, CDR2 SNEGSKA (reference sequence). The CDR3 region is CSAPTVPYEQYF. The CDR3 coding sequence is TGCAGTGCCCCGACGGTGCCCTACGAGCAGTACTTC.

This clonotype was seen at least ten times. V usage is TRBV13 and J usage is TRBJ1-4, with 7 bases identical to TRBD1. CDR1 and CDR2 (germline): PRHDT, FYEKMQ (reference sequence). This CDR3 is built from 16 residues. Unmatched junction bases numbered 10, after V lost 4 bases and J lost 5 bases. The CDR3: CASSSSFGTENEKLFF. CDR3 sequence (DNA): TGTGCCAGCAGCTCTTCGTTCGGGACAGAGAATGAAAAACTGTTTTTT.

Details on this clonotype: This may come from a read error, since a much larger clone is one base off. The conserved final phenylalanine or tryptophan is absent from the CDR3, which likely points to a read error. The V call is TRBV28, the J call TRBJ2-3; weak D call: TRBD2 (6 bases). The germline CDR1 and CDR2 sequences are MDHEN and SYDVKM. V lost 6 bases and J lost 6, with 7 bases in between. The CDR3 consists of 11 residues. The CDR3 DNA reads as TGTGCCAGCAGCGCGGGGGATACGCAGTATTCT. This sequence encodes CASSAGDTQYS.

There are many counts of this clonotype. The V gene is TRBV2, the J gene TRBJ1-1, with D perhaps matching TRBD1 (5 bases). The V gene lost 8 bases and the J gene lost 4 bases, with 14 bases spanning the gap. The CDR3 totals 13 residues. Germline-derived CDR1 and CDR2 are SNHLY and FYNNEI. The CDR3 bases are TGTGCCAGCCGCGGACGGGGACTCACTGAAGCTTTCTTT. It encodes CASRGRGLTEAFF.

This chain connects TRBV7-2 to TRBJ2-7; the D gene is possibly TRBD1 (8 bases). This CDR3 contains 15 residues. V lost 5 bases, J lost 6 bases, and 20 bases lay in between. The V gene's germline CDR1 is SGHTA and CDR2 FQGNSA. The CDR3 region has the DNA TGTGCCAGCAGCCAGAGCGGGACAGGCCCCCTCGAGCAGTACTTC. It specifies CASSQSGTGPLEQYF. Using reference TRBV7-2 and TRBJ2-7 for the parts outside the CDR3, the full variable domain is GAGVSQSPSNKVTEKGKDVELRCDPISGHTALYWYRQSLGQGLEFLIYFQGNSAPDKSGLPSDRFSAERTGGSVSTLTIQRTQQEDSAVYLCASSQSGTGPLEQYFGPGTRLTVT.

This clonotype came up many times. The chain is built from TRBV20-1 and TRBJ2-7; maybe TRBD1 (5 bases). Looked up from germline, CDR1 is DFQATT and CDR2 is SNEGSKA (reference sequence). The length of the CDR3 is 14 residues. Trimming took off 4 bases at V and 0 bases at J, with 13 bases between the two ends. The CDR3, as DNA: TGCAGTGCTAAGAGACAGTTGAACTCCTACGAGCAGTACTTC. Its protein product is CSAKRQLNSYEQYF.

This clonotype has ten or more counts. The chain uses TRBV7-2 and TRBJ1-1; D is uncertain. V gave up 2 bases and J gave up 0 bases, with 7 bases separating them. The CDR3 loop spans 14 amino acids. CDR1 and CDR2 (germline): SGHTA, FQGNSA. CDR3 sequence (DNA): TGTGCCAGCAGCTTAACGGCGCTGAACACTGAAGCTTTCTTT. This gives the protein CASSLTALNTEAFF.

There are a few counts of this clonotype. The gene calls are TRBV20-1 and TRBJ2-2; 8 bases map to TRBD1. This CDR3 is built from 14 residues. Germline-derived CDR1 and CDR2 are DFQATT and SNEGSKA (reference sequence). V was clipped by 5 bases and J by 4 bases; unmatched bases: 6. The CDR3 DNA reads TGCAGTGCTCCGGGACAGGAGTCCACCGGGGAGCTGTTTTTT. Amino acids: CSAPGQESTGELFF.

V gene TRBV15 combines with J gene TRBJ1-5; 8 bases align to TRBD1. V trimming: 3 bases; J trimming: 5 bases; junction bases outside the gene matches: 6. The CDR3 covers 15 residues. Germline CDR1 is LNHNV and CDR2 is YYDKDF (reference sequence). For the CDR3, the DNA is TGTGCCACCAGCAGGACAGGGGTCAACGATCAGCCCCAGCATTTT. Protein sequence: CATSRTGVNDQPQHF.

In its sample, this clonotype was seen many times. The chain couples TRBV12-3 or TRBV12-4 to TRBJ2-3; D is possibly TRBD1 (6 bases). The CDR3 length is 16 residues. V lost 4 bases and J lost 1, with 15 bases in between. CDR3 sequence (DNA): TGTGCCAGCAGTTCGCCTCCAGGGGCGGGCACAGATACGCAGTATTTT. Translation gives CASSSPPGAGTDTQYF.